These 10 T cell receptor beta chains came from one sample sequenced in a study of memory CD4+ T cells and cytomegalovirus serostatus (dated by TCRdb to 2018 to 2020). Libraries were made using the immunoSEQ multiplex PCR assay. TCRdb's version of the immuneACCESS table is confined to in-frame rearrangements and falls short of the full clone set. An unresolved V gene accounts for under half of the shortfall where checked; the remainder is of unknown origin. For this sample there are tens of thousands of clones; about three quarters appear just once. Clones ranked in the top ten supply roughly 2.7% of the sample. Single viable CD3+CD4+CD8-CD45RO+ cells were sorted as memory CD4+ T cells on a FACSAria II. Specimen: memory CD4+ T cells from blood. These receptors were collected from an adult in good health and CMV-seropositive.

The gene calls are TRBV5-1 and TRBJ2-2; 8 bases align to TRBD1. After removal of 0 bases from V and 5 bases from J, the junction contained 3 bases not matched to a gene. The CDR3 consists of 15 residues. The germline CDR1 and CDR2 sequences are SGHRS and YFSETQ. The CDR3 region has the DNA TGCGCCAGCAGCTTGGCAGGGGGCCGGACCGGGGAGCTGTTTTTT. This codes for CASSLAGGRTGELFF.

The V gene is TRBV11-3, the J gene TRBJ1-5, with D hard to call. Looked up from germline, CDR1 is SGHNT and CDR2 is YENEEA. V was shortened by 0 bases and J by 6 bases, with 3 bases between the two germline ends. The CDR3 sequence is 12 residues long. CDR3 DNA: TGTGCCAGCAGCTTAGAGGGTCAGCCCCAGCATTTT. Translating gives CASSLEGQPQHF.

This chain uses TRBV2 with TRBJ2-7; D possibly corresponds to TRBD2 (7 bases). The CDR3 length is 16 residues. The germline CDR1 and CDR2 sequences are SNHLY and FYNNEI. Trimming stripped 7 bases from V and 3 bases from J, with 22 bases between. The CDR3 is CASIGGEDERYYEQYF. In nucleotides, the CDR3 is TGTGCCAGCATAGGGGGGGAGGACGAGCGGTACTACGAGCAGTACTTC.

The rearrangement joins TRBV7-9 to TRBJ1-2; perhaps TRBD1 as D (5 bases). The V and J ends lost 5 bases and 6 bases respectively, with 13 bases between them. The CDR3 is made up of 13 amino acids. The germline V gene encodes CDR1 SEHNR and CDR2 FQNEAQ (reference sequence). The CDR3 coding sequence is TGTGCCAGCAGCCCAGGGAGGGAGCATGGCTACACCTTC. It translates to CASSPGREHGYTF.

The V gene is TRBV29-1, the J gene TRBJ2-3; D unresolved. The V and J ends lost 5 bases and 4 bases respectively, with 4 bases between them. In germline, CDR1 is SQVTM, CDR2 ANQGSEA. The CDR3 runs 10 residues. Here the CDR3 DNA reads TGCAGCGTTATCTCAGATACGCAGTATTTT. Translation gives CSVISDTQYF.

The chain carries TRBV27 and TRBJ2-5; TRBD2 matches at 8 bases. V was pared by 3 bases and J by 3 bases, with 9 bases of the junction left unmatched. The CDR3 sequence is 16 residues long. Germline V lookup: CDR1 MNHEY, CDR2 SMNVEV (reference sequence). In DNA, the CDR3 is TGTGCCAGCAGTTTCATCTCCGGGACTAGTAAAGAGACCCAGTACTTC. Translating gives CASSFISGTSKETQYF.

This CDR3 reads CASSLDPRHNEQFF. Written as DNA, the CDR3 is TGTGCCAGCAGCTTAGATCCGCGGCACAATGAGCAGTTCTTC. V gene TRBV7-8 combines with J gene TRBJ2-1; D gene unclear. This CDR3 region has 14 residues. Germline CDR1 reads SGHVS; CDR2 reads FQNEAQ. Between the trimmed V and J ends, which lost 1 base and 5 bases, there was a span of 9 bases.

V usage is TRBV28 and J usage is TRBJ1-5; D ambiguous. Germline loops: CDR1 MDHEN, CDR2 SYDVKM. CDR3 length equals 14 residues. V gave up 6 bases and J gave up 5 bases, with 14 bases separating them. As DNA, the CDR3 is TGTGCCAGCAGCATCGTCGGGGTATATCAGCCCCAGCATTTT. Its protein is CASSIVGVYQPQHF.

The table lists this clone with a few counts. CDR3 in amino acids: CAWSGGGSNQPQHF. The CDR3 nucleotides read TGTGCCTGGAGTGGGGGGGGTAGCAATCAGCCCCAGCATTTT. The gene calls are TRBV30 and TRBJ1-5; D possibly corresponds to TRBD1 (5 bases). The CDR3 extends over 14 amino acids. V lost 1 base and J 0 bases, leaving 7 bases between the germline ends. Germline CDR1 is GTSNPN and CDR2 is SVGIG (reference sequence).

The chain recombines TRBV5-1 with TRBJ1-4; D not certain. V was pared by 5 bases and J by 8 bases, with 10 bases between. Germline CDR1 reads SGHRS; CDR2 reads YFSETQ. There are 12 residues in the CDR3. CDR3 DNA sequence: TGCGCCAGCAGAAGGGAAAGCGAAAAACTGTTTTTT. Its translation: CASRRESEKLFF.